The text below deals with one TCR beta chain. The table lists this clone with a few counts. Its cognate antigen has yet to be identified. There are no base qualities to consult, and no much larger clone falls within one base. Each donor gave one peripheral blood draw, around 100 mL on average, collected into heparinised tubes. A BD FACSAria II and a panel including CD45RO, CCR7, CD25, CD127, CD95 and CD27 were used to sort naive, central memory, regulatory and stem cell-like memory CD4+ T cells. Purity was above 95% for every sorted population. PBMCs were isolated right away by Lymphoprep density gradient centrifugation and were stained directly, without culture. Samples were stained and sorted in pairs, with one healthy donor and one patient per experiment, so that batch effects were minimized. The sample originates from a study of beta chain features in type 1 diabetes (dated 2018 in TCRdb). Regarding the complete study: Patients and healthy donors did not differ in mean age, gender distribution, total cell number or subset yield. A total of about 110,000,000 sorted cells were examined across all samples, and a strong correlation was observed between cell number per subset and RNA yield. In the study, recently diagnosed type 1 diabetes patients and matched healthy donors were compared on the TCRB repertoires of their sorted circulating CD4+ T cell subsets. Naive and central memory subsets were obtained from all 30 or so donors, but regulatory and stem cell-like memory subsets were isolated from only 8 patients and roughly eight healthy donors. Study-level results and caveats: PCR may preferentially amplify shorter templates, but because patient and control samples were amplified and corrected together, any resulting skew would affect both groups equally. Patients with type 1 diabetes made fewer insertions and deleted more nucleotides at VDJ recombination sites, implying thymic rearrangement abnormalities. Because cDNA rather than genomic DNA was sequenced, highly expressing activated cells could have been over-represented, although no difference in activation and CD3 levels was found between groups. Only small numbers of individuals were included in the HLA sub-analyses, which left unresolved whether HLA type had any influence on TCRB rearrangement. A moderate but significant shortening of TCRB CDR3 length was observed in type 1 diabetes patients in all four CD4+ subsets. The naive, central memory and regulatory TCRB repertoires appeared to resemble one another more closely among patients than among healthy donors.

Looking up the germline V gene yields CDR1 MDHEN and CDR2 SYDVKM. Its CDR3 holds 13 amino acids, cysteine through phenylalanine. Left in the record is the CDR3 DNA by itself, 39 bases read in frame from the first base. V sheds 2 bases and J sheds 4 bases, leaving 6 bases between their ends. The entire isolated RNA was reverse transcribed using the High Capacity cDNA Reverse Transcription Kit, and thus expressed TCRB transcripts were sequenced. Deep immunoSEQ sequencing was performed on naive, central memory and regulatory T cell samples, with an average of around 3.4 million total reads per sample. After sorted cells were lysed in RLT buffer, RNA was extracted with DNase-treated RNeasy Micro or Mini kits, with the choice depending on cell number. To prevent cross-contamination, every cell subset was processed on its own, while patient and healthy donor samples were processed together. TCRB sequences were amplified from cDNA with the immunoSEQ multiplex PCR, producing 87-bp fragments spanning the CDR3 region. Amplicons were sequenced on the Illumina HiSeq platform. In the original analysis: PCR bias was corrected computationally using synthetic template baselines, and reads within Hamming distance 2 were collapsed, with unmergeable singletons discarded. Reads were aligned to IMGT to assign V, D and J genes, CDR3 length, and insertions or deletions at six rearrangement sites. Within each subset, clonotype counts were normalized to the number of sorted cells before true diversity and Gini coefficients were calculated with the tcR R package. Repertoire sharing was quantified using the overlap coefficient calculated on TCRB nucleotide sequences. As a proxy for the pre-selection repertoire, out-of-frame TCRB sequences from naive cells were analyzed. TCRdb took this table from immuneACCESS and kept in-frame rearrangements with V and J called. Such tables lack part of the clones; where checked against another copy, unresolved V genes explain under half of the gap, and the rest is unexplained. From that table come the V and J calls and clone size; the DNA was used to work out D and trimming. This sample has 300,000 or so clones in its table, and 13% to 15% of those were observed once. Under 0.02% of the sample belongs to the ten largest clones.

The receptor's source is a man aged 25-40 years with type 1 diabetes. The V and J segments used are TRBV28 and TRBJ2-1, with the identity of the D gene unclear. The sample was naive CD4+ T cells from blood. The sample's cell subset or site label, in plain terms: true naive CD4+ T cells. The CDR3 corresponds to CASSLRGYNEQFF. The DNA sequence is TGTGCCAGCAGTTTAAGAGGTTACAATGAGCAGTTCTTC.